These T cell receptor beta chains were read from a single sample in a study of Ad26.COV2.S vaccination and SARS-CoV-2 variants. The protocol was immunoSEQ multiplex PCR, while the TCRdb copy is restricted to in-frame clones and leaves out a portion. This table holds 400,000 to 450,000 clones, roughly 91% found once. The input for sequencing was peripheral blood, taken in a trial of Ad26.COV2.S vaccine versus placebo. These TCRs come from a person between 18 and 65 years old who received the Ad26.COV2.S COVID-19 vaccine or a placebo. CDR3s include the opening cysteine and the closing phenylalanine or tryptophan. D genes are given only for firm matches. Size is omitted from some rows. Given values are once, few, many or a class for expanded clones.

d_call: .
j_call: TRBJ2-3
v_call: TRBV7-9
clone_size: .
cdr3_nt: TGTGCCAGCAGCTTAGTCGCGGATACGCAGTATTTT
cdr3_aa: CASSLVADTQYF

d_call: TRBD2
j_call: TRBJ2-5
v_call: TRBV19
clone_size: .
cdr3_nt: TGTGCCAGTAGTATTACGGGACTAGCCCAAGAGACCCAGTACTTC
cdr3_aa: CASSITGLAQETQYF

d_call: .
j_call: TRBJ1-5
v_call: TRBV7-9
clone_size: .
cdr3_nt: TGTGCCAGCAGCTTAACAAATCAGCCCCAGCATTTT
cdr3_aa: CASSLTNQPQHF

d_call: TRBD1
j_call: TRBJ1-2
v_call: TRBV10-3
clone_size: .
cdr3_nt: TGTGCCATCAGTGAGCGGACAGGGGGCGCAGCTGGCTACACCTTC
cdr3_aa: CAISERTGGAAGYTF

d_call: .
j_call: TRBJ2-5
v_call: TRBV2
clone_size: once
cdr3_nt: TGTGCCAGCACCGAGTGGCCCATCCGGGCGGTAAAAGAGACCCAGTACTTC
cdr3_aa: CASTEWPIRAVKETQYF

d_call: .
j_call: TRBJ2-2
v_call: TRBV18
clone_size: .
cdr3_nt: TGTGCCAGCTCACCAGACGGTTCCGGGGAGCTGTTTTTT
cdr3_aa: CASSPDGSGELFF

d_call: TRBD2
j_call: TRBJ2-2
v_call: TRBV24-1
clone_size: .
cdr3_nt: TGTGCCACCAGTGTCCGGGGGGAGTTCACCGGGGAGCTGTTTTTT
cdr3_aa: CATSVRGEFTGELFF

d_call: .
j_call: TRBJ1-5
v_call: TRBV4-3
clone_size: .
cdr3_nt: TGCGCCAGCAGCCAAGACCCCGTGACTGGCAATCAGCCCCAGCATTTT
cdr3_aa: CASSQDPVTGNQPQHF

d_call: .
j_call: TRBJ2-7
v_call: TRBV12-3/TRBV12-4
clone_size: .
cdr3_nt: TGTGCCAGCAGTAACCCCACAGGAGACGAGCAGTACTTC
cdr3_aa: CASSNPTGDEQYF

d_call: .
j_call: TRBJ2-1
v_call: TRBV20-1
clone_size: .
cdr3_nt: TGCAGTCCCGGCCTCCACAATGAGCAGTTCTTC
cdr3_aa: CSPGLHNEQFF

d_call: .
j_call: TRBJ2-3
v_call: TRBV7-9
clone_size: .
cdr3_nt: TGTGCCAGCAGCTTAGGTCTCTTTAGGGATAACACAGATACGCAGTATTTT
cdr3_aa: CASSLGLFRDNTDTQYF

d_call: TRBD2
j_call: TRBJ2-1
v_call: TRBV9
clone_size: .
cdr3_nt: TGTGCCAGCAGCCCCCCGTCCGGGAGGGGGTACAATGAGCAGTTCTTC
cdr3_aa: CASSPPSGRGYNEQFF

d_call: TRBD2
j_call: TRBJ2-3
v_call: TRBV20-1
clone_size: .
cdr3_nt: TGCAGTGCTAGTTTGGGACTAGGACCAGATACGCAGTATTTT
cdr3_aa: CSASLGLGPDTQYF

d_call: TRBD1
j_call: TRBJ1-1
v_call: TRBV18
clone_size: .
cdr3_nt: TGTGCCAGCTCACCCGGGACAGGGGGTGTGAACACTGAAGCTTTCTTT
cdr3_aa: CASSPGTGGVNTEAFF

d_call: TRBD2
j_call: TRBJ2-1
v_call: TRBV15
clone_size: .
cdr3_nt: TGTGCCACCAGCAGCGGGAGGGCTCGCTCAGGTGAGCAGTTCTTC
cdr3_aa: CATSSGRARSGEQFF

d_call: .
j_call: TRBJ2-1
v_call: TRBV7-3
clone_size: .
cdr3_nt: TGTGCCAGCAGCGCCCGTATGGCTGAGTACGGTGAGCAGTTCTTC
cdr3_aa: CASSARMAEYGEQFF

d_call: .
j_call: TRBJ2-3
v_call: TRBV29-1
clone_size: once
cdr3_nt: TGCAGCGTTGAATACTTGCCTTCCTTCACAGATACGCAGTATTTT
cdr3_aa: CSVEYLPSFTDTQYF

d_call: .
j_call: TRBJ2-1
v_call: TRBV3-1/TRBV3-2
clone_size: .
cdr3_nt: TGTGCCAGCAGCCAAGAGGGTGTCGTCTACAATGAGCAGTTCTTC
cdr3_aa: CASSQEGVVYNEQFF

d_call: .
j_call: TRBJ1-3
v_call: TRBV30
clone_size: .
cdr3_nt: TGTGCCTGGAGGGACCGCGGGGACACCATATATTTT
cdr3_aa: CAWRDRGDTIYF

d_call: .
j_call: TRBJ1-5
v_call: TRBV6-4
clone_size: once
cdr3_nt: TGTGCCAGCAGTGACGACAGGCCCAATCAGCCCCAGCATTTT
cdr3_aa: CASSDDRPNQPQHF

d_call: .
j_call: TRBJ2-2
v_call: TRBV18
clone_size: .
cdr3_nt: TGTGCCAGCTCACCACCATCGGCAGGGAACACCGGGGAGCTGTTTTTT
cdr3_aa: CASSPPSAGNTGELFF

d_call: .
j_call: TRBJ2-1
v_call: TRBV28
clone_size: .
cdr3_nt: TGTGCCAGCAGTTTATCTCTTACGGGAGTGCCCAACAATGAGCAGTTCTTC
cdr3_aa: CASSLSLTGVPNNEQFF

d_call: .
j_call: TRBJ2-2
v_call: TRBV14
clone_size: .
cdr3_nt: TGTGCCAGCAGCCAAGTGCGGACCGGGGAGCTGTTTTTT
cdr3_aa: CASSQVRTGELFF

d_call: .
j_call: TRBJ1-4
v_call: TRBV20-1
clone_size: .
cdr3_nt: TGCAGTGCCAGTTCCCCCAGGCTTAATGAAAAACTGTTTTTT
cdr3_aa: CSASSPRLNEKLFF

d_call: .
j_call: TRBJ2-3
v_call: TRBV5-1
clone_size: .
cdr3_nt: TGCGCCAGCAGCTCAGGGGTCCCTCGCACAGATACGCAGTATTTT
cdr3_aa: CASSSGVPRTDTQYF

d_call: .
j_call: TRBJ1-2
v_call: TRBV10-3
clone_size: .
cdr3_nt: TGTGCCAGCGGAGTATCACCACCCCTTAACTATGGCTACACCTTC
cdr3_aa: CASGVSPPLNYGYTF

d_call: TRBD1
j_call: TRBJ2-6
v_call: TRBV9
clone_size: .
cdr3_nt: TGTGCCAGCAGCGCCACAGGGGTGTACTCTGGGGCCAACGTCCTGACTTTC
cdr3_aa: CASSATGVYSGANVLTF

d_call: .
j_call: TRBJ2-7
v_call: TRBV19
clone_size: .
cdr3_nt: TGTGCCAGTAGTATCTCTGGTGCCTACGAGCAGTACTTC
cdr3_aa: CASSISGAYEQYF

d_call: .
j_call: TRBJ2-1
v_call: TRBV28
clone_size: .
cdr3_nt: TGTGCCAGCAGTTTAAGGCCGGACCGGCAGTTCTTC
cdr3_aa: CASSLRPDRQFF

d_call: TRBD2
j_call: TRBJ2-1
v_call: TRBV7-2
clone_size: once
cdr3_nt: TGTGCCAGCAGCTTGGAACTAGCGGGCCTCTATCCTCAGTTCTTC
cdr3_aa: CASSLELAGLYPQFF

d_call: .
j_call: TRBJ2-7
v_call: TRBV12-3/TRBV12-4
clone_size: .
cdr3_nt: TGTGCCAGCAGCCAACAGCAGGCGTACGAGCAGTACTTC
cdr3_aa: CASSQQQAYEQYF

d_call: TRBD1
j_call: TRBJ2-5
v_call: TRBV14
clone_size: .
cdr3_nt: TGTGCCAGCAGCCAAGAACCCCGGGACAGCTTCCTCCAAGAGACCCAGTACTTC
cdr3_aa: CASSQEPRDSFLQETQYF

d_call: .
j_call: TRBJ2-5
v_call: TRBV5-1
clone_size: once
cdr3_nt: TGCGCCACCTCCGGGGGGCGAGAGGAGACCCAGTACTTC
cdr3_aa: CATSGGREETQYF

d_call: TRBD1
j_call: TRBJ2-7
v_call: TRBV24-1
clone_size: .
cdr3_nt: TGTGCCACCAGTGATCGGACAGGCTACGAGCAGTACTTC
cdr3_aa: CATSDRTGYEQYF

d_call: .
j_call: TRBJ1-5
v_call: TRBV6-2/TRBV6-3
clone_size: .
cdr3_nt: TGTGCCAGCAGTTACCGGCGGACTAGCAATCAGCCCCAGCATTTT
cdr3_aa: CASSYRRTSNQPQHF

d_call: TRBD1
j_call: TRBJ1-6
v_call: TRBV7-9
clone_size: few
cdr3_nt: TGTGCCAGCAGCCCAGGACAGGGCGATTATTCACCCCTCCACTTT
cdr3_aa: CASSPGQGDYSPLHF

d_call: .
j_call: TRBJ2-2
v_call: TRBV27
clone_size: .
cdr3_nt: TGTGCCAGCAGACCCGGGGCTGGCGGGGAGCTGTTTTTT
cdr3_aa: CASRPGAGGELFF

d_call: .
j_call: TRBJ2-3
v_call: TRBV24-1
clone_size: .
cdr3_nt: TGTGCCACCAGTGATTTGACAATCGCTACAGATACGCAGTATTTT
cdr3_aa: CATSDLTIATDTQYF

d_call: .
j_call: TRBJ1-1
v_call: TRBV27
clone_size: .
cdr3_nt: TGTGCCAGCAGTTGGGGGCGGACTTGGGGGAACACTGAAGCTTTCTTT
cdr3_aa: CASSWGRTWGNTEAFF

d_call: .
j_call: TRBJ1-1
v_call: TRBV28
clone_size: .
cdr3_nt: TGTGCCAGCAGAGACGCGGGAACTGAAGCTTTCTTT
cdr3_aa: CASRDAGTEAFF

d_call: .
j_call: TRBJ2-4
v_call: TRBV7-9
clone_size: once
cdr3_nt: TGTGCCAGCAGCTTAGCAAACACAAAAAACATTCAGTACTTC
cdr3_aa: CASSLANTKNIQYF

d_call: .
j_call: TRBJ2-7
v_call: TRBV7-9
clone_size: .
cdr3_nt: TGTGCCAGCAGCTTAGAGGTGTGGGGTCGTAGGGACGAGCAGTACTTC
cdr3_aa: CASSLEVWGRRDEQYF

d_call: .
j_call: TRBJ1-4
v_call: TRBV6-1
clone_size: .
cdr3_nt: TGTGCCAGCGGACCTACAGATGAAAAACTGTTTTTT
cdr3_aa: CASGPTDEKLFF

d_call: .
j_call: TRBJ2-7
v_call: TRBV5-5
clone_size: .
cdr3_nt: TGTGCCAGCAGCCCCTCAGATCACGAGCAGTACTTC
cdr3_aa: CASSPSDHEQYF

d_call: TRBD2
j_call: TRBJ2-3
v_call: TRBV20-1
clone_size: .
cdr3_nt: TGCAGTGCTAGTGAAAACGCGGGAGGCCTCACAGATACGCAGTATTTT
cdr3_aa: CSASENAGGLTDTQYF

d_call: .
j_call: TRBJ1-1
v_call: TRBV5-4
clone_size: .
cdr3_nt: TGTGCCAGCAGCTTGACGGGGGCTGACACTGAAGCTTTCTTT
cdr3_aa: CASSLTGADTEAFF

d_call: TRBD2
j_call: TRBJ2-5
v_call: TRBV5-1
clone_size: .
cdr3_nt: TGCGCCAGCAGCCAAGGTAGCGGGAGCCTAGAGACCCAGTACTTC
cdr3_aa: CASSQGSGSLETQYF